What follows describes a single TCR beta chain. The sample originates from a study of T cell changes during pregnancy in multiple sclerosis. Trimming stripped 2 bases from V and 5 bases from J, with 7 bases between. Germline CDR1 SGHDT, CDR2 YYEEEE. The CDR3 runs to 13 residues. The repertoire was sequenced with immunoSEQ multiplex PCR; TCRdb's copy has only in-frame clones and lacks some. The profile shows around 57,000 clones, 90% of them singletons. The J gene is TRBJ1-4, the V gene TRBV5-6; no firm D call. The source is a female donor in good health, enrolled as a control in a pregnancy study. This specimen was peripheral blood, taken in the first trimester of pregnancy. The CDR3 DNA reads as TGTGCCAGCAGCTTAATTCTAAATGAAAAACTGTTTTTT. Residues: CASSLILNEKLFF. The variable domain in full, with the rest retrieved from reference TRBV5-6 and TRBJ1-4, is DAGVTQSPTHLIKTRGQQVTLRCSPKSGHDTVSWYQQALGQGPQFIFQYYEEEERQRGNFPDRFSGHQFPNYSSELNVNALLLGDSALYLCASSLILNEKLFFGSGTQLSVL.